The entry below gives a single T cell receptor beta chain sequence along with its context. This receptor's antigen is unknown. No base quality information exists; no much larger clone differs at one position. The cohort consisted of more than 650 healthy bone marrow donors. At the time of sampling, all cohort members were nominally healthy, though unrecorded immune exposures were likely present. The donor tested CMV seronegative, placing the donor among the 350 or so seronegative members of the cohort. Every donor gave a peripheral blood sample, and the peripheral blood mononuclear cells from that sample were used for TCR beta sequencing. The Qiagen DNeasy Blood Extraction Kit was used to extract genomic DNA from the blood cell samples. V has 5 bases trimmed and J has 0 bases trimmed; junction bases matching no gene number 14. The CDR1 and CDR2 encoded by the germline V gene are SGHRS and YFSETQ. The CDR3 contains 18 residues, cysteine and phenylalanine counted. The kept DNA is CDR3 alone, 54 bases in frame from the first base.

The method was the immunoSEQ multiplex PCR assay. For the multiplex PCR, a mixture combining 60 forward primers for TCR Vbeta segments and 13 reverse primers for TCR Jbeta segments was used. The CDR3 region of rearranged TCR beta genes was amplified from genomic DNA with a multiplex PCR assay. Amplified TCR beta libraries were sequenced as 87-base-pair reads on the Illumina HiSeq System. In the original analysis: A later analysis tallied around 82 million unique TCR beta chains across the approximately 670 repertoires, and some 12 million of those chains were shared by two or more donors. A nearest-neighbor algorithm error-corrected the raw reads and collapsed the reads into unique sequences, merging closely related sequences to remove PCR and sequencing errors. Alignment of CDR3 sequences to IMGT reference sequences was used to assign V, D and J gene segments. For a sequence to be retained, at least a six-nucleotide match to both a V gene segment and a J gene segment was required. A rearrangement counted as productive if the CDR3 had no stop codons and remained in frame with V and J, and every other rearrangement counted as non-productive. Following IMGT convention, CDR3 was defined as the stretch from the second conserved V-encoded cysteine to the conserved J-encoded phenylalanine. Sequences without an unambiguous match to a single V gene segment were excluded from the earlier analysis of about 640 of the donors. An earlier analysis of over 450 of the donors classified V segments as functional when productive rearrangements were above 56.7% and as segregating when the standard deviation between donors was above 5%. A statistical classification framework was developed to diagnose cytomegalovirus status using the catalog of TCR beta chain sequences. In a later analysis, TCR nucleotide sequences were compared against IMGT/GENE-DB human TR gene sequences so that V and J genes could be assigned. In a later analysis, CDR3 sequences and most-parsimonious VDJ recombination scenarios were assigned using the TCRdist pipeline. In a later analysis, each TCR beta chain was defined by its CDR3 amino acid sequence together with its V-gene family, and reads without a unique V-gene family were excluded. In a later analysis, approximately 640 highly shared, low-generation-probability nucleotide sequences were removed to address suspected cross-contamination and a sequencing artifact. A later analysis calculated a clonal expansion index for each public chain from normalized within-repertoire ranks of inferred template counts. A later analysis computed generation probabilities with a VDJ recombination model fitted to out-of-frame rearrangements, and checked the results against IGoR. In a later analysis, TCR-TCR, TCR-HLA and TCR-CMV co-occurrence was scored with hypergeometric tests, and a repertoire-size bias correction was applied to TCR pairs. In a later analysis, false discovery rates were estimated by permuting HLA or CMV assignments 20 times. In a later analysis, co-occurring TCRs were grouped using DBSCAN, with TCRdist sequence similarity added in when clustering inside HLA-allele-positive subsets. Repertoires with fewer than 30,000 or more than 120,000 public chains were left out of co-occurrence clustering, as were five repertoires with anomalous nucleotide sharing. What TCRdb holds here is the immuneACCESS table cut down to in-frame rearrangements. Part of the clones is not present; checked against another copy, under half of the missing clones reflect an unresolved V gene, and the others are unexplained. D and trimming were read from the DNA, whereas the V and J calls and clone size are those reported in that table. This sample gives more than 150,000 clones in total; about four fifths of them show up just once. The ten largest account for 1.5% to 2% of the sample.

The data are from a study of cytomegalovirus exposure and HLA in healthy donors (dated by TCRdb to the late 2010s). Some background on the complete study: An earlier analysis of more than 550 of the donors reported approximately 280 Gb of sequence data and about 120 million unique TCR beta sequences obtained from 150 million to 200 million T cells. Approximately 300 gigabases of sequencing data and tens of millions of unique TCR sequences made up an early release that covered some 640 HLA-typed donors. Among the roughly 390 genotyped donors, about 83% belonged to the genetic ancestry cluster associated with self-reported Caucasian donors. The aim of the study was to test whether cataloging public T cell receptors could identify signatures of past pathogen exposure. The study used immunosequencing to profile the T cell repertoires of 670 or so subjects and linked those repertoires to cytomegalovirus serostatus. Along with the approximately 670-subject first cohort, a separate validation cohort of 120 different subjects was used. High-throughput TCR immunosequencing, statistical association of individual TCRs with disease status, and machine learning were combined to predict cytomegalovirus infection status. A later analysis re-examined previously published TCR beta repertoires from 610 or so donors and added high-resolution HLA genotyping to investigate patterns of TCR occurrence. Rather than using new phenotypic data, the later analysis identified candidate immune exposures from TCR beta sequences and from how often those sequences occurred across donors. In an earlier analysis of 500 to 650 of the donors, high-throughput TCR beta sequencing was used to judge whether each TCR beta V gene segment behaved as functional or pseudogenic. Donor age, sex, ethnicity and CMV serostatus were compiled alongside the repertoire data. Genome-wide SNP genotypes for about 55% of the 666 donors were used in a later genetic analysis, which treated that subset as a discovery cohort. All discovery cohort repertoires had been generated using a single sequencing platform. HLA typing included class I and class II loci at four-digit resolution. The number of donors typed differed by locus, with about 629-640 for A, B, C, DRB1 and DQB1, 522 for DQA1, over 600 for DPA1, and roughly 450 for DPB1. Because of strong linkage in the cohort, roughly 5 DR-DQ haplotypes were treated as single units for association and clustering. Across under 500 genotyped donors of the cohort, an average of 235,054 unique TCR beta nucleotide sequences per donor were sequenced, and about a sixth of those sequences were non-productive.

Overall results and qualifications from the work: A few of the identified cytomegalovirus-associated TCR beta chains were confirmed in vitro to be specific for cytomegalovirus antigens. Approximately 16 rarely observed V segments, including chromosome 9 orphons, were excluded from the earlier analysis of several hundred of the donors because counts were too low. In a later analysis, about 17,000 TCR beta sequences were associated with specific HLA alleles at a false discovery rate of 0.05. Immune exposure information for the cohort was limited to CMV serostatus. A further reported finding was that TCR beta sequences accurately predicted the HLA-A and HLA-B alleles for most subjects in the first cohort. The classifier was reported to diagnose cytomegalovirus status with high specificity and sensitivity in both the original cohort and the validation cohort. Sequencing depth was assumed to be roughly uniform across donors in the presence/absence analyses, though that assumption may not hold. Compared with equally common non-associated chains, HLA-associated TCR beta chains in a later analysis were more clonally expanded and had lower generation probabilities. Some IMGT-functional V segments, including TRBV6-2 and TRBV6-3, could not be told apart with the 87-base-pair reads, so those segments were excluded. A group of highly shared sequence variants was considered likely to be a technical artifact of the sequencing pipeline. In a later analysis, the rate of TCR association differed among HLA loci, with DRB1 alleles having the most associated TCRs and HLA-C alleles having the fewest. The authors suggested that the approach could potentially be extended to other disease states and immunological phenotypes. In a later genetic analysis, fewer N-insertions in productive TCRs were reported among donors in an Asian-associated ancestry cluster than the roughly 670-donor mean. A later genetic analysis associated a missense DCLRE1C variant with V-gene and J-gene trimming of TCR beta chains, and an independent cohort replicated the association. Linkage disequilibrium might explain the correlated functional status among segregating V segments, but an unknown experimental factor could not be ruled out. In an earlier analysis of around 600 of the donors, most TCR beta V segments appeared in productive rearrangements about 87% or about 30% of the time, broadly matching IMGT annotations. The study gave a list of 150 to 200 TCR beta chains associated with cytomegalovirus. A later analysis reported that several top co-occurrence clusters appeared linked to parvovirus B19, influenza, CMV and Epstein-Barr virus. This cohort had only TCR beta chains sequenced, and the lack of alpha or paired-chain data limited which features could be detected. Most TCR sequences were seen in very few donors, while some public TCRs were found in many individuals. In a later analysis, most CMV-associated TCR beta chains were found to appear HLA-restricted, with HLA associations seemingly driven largely by CMV exposure. Because HLA typing was missing for some donors at each locus, association tests included only the typed subset. Assigning TCR associations to individual alleles was difficult when HLA alleles, especially DR and DQ, strongly co-occurred.

The clonotype comes from a woman in her twenties or thirties in good health and CMV-seronegative. The sequence is built from TRBV5-1 and TRBJ2-4, and TRBD1 matches 7 of the central bases. The material sequenced was PBMCs. Here the CDR3 is given as CASREWTGENIAKNIQYF. The sequence in DNA is TGCGCCAGCAGGGAATGGACAGGAGAGAATATAGCCAAAAACATTCAGTACTTC.